Listed here are 17 T cell receptor beta chains from one sample, sequenced in a study of T cell responses to AZD1222 COVID-19 vaccine. The repertoire was sequenced with immunoSEQ multiplex PCR; TCRdb's copy has only in-frame clones and lacks some. The sample shows approximately 120,000 clones, about 88% of them seen only once. The material was peripheral blood, obtained on day 0 of AZD1222 vaccination. Receptors originate from an adult in good health.

V is TRBV6-2 or TRBV6-3 and J is TRBJ1-5, with TRBD1 matching 7 bases. Per the germline V gene, CDR1 is MNHEY and CDR2 is SVGEGT. CDR3 length: 18 residues. V shed 6 bases, J shed 0 bases, and the junction held 14 bases outside the gene matches. The CDR3 sequence: CASSHRDSNFISNQPQHF. The DNA of the CDR3 is TGTGCCAGCAGCCACCGGGACAGTAACTTTATTAGCAATCAGCCCCAGCATTTT.

V and J are TRBV7-2 and TRBJ2-1, with TRBD2 identical over 8 bases. Germline assignment: CDR1 SGHTA and CDR2 FQGNSA. V lost 6 bases, J lost 5 bases, and 6 bases stayed unmatched. The length of the CDR3 is 14 residues. CDR3 nucleotide sequence: TGTGCCAGCAGTCCTACTAGCGGCCACAATGAGCAGTTCTTC. Translation: CASSPTSGHNEQFF. The full variable domain, rest sourced from reference TRBV7-2 and TRBJ2-1, is GAGVSQSPSNKVTEKGKDVELRCDPISGHTALYWYRQSLGQGLEFLIYFQGNSAPDKSGLPSDRFSAERTGGSVSTLTIQRTQQEDSAVYLCASSPTSGHNEQFFGPGTRLTVL.

The V call is TRBV15, the J call TRBJ2-3; tentative D call: TRBD1 (5 bases). The V gene lost 0 bases and the J gene lost 8 bases, with 15 bases spanning the gap. CDR3 length equals 15 residues. Germline-derived CDR1 and CDR2 are LNHNV and YYDKDF (reference sequence). CDR3 sequence (DNA): TGTGCCACCAGCAGAGATAGTCTCCCCAGGGTTACGCAGTATTTT. This gives the protein CATSRDSLPRVTQYF. Combining the CDR3 with reference TRBV15 and TRBJ2-3 gives the whole variable domain DAMVIQNPRYQVTQFGKPVTLSCSQTLNHNVMYWYQQKSSQAPKLLFHYYDKDFNNEADTPDNFQSRRPNTSFCFLDIRSPGLGDTAMYLCATSRDSLPRVTQYFGPGTRLTVL.

The chain recombines TRBV27 with TRBJ2-7; D unresolved. V was trimmed by 4 bases and J by 9 bases, leaving 10 bases between them. The CDR3 covers 11 residues. Germline V lookup: CDR1 MNHEY, CDR2 SMNVEV (reference sequence). CDR3 residues: CASSYRSVQYF. The CDR3 DNA reads TGTGCCAGCAGTTACCGGTCCGTGCAGTACTTC.

This chain uses TRBV3-1 (or the pseudogene TRBV3-2) with TRBJ1-3; D is unresolved. In germline, CDR1 is LGHDT, CDR2 YNNKEL (reference sequence). V was trimmed by 1 base and J by 2 bases, leaving 9 bases between them. The CDR3 loop spans 15 amino acids. The CDR3 coding sequence is TGTGCCAGCAGCCAAGTAAACTCCCCTGGAAACACCATATATTTT. It is translated as CASSQVNSPGNTIYF.

For the CDR3, the DNA is TGTGCCAGCAGCTTACAGGGGAGAACTGAAGCTTTCTTT. This gives the protein CASSLQGRTEAFF. V gene TRBV7-9 combines with J gene TRBJ1-1; D is perhaps TRBD1 (6 bases). Per the germline V gene, CDR1 is SEHNR and CDR2 is FQNEAQ (reference sequence). V was pared by 2 bases and J by 5 bases, with 9 bases between. The CDR3 is made up of 13 amino acids.

The chain recombines TRBV4-3 with TRBJ1-2; 8 positions match TRBD1. The V segment lost 1 base and the J segment 8 bases; nucleotides outside the gene matches: 12. Germline V lookup: CDR1 LGHNA, CDR2 YSLEER. The CDR3 has 16 amino acids. CDR3 coding DNA: TGCGCCAGCAGCCAAGGTCTCTTAGACAGGGGAGGAGGCTACACCTTC. The encoded protein is CASSQGLLDRGGGYTF.

The gene calls are TRBV4-3 and TRBJ2-7, with D maybe TRBD2 (6 bases). V was pared by 0 bases and J by 7 bases, with 19 bases between. The CDR3 covers 16 residues. CDR1 and CDR2 (germline): LGHNA, YSLEER. Written as DNA, the CDR3 is TGCGCCAGCAGCCAAGATCTGGTCTGGAGGGGCGGAGAGCAGTACTTC. It translates to CASSQDLVWRGGEQYF.

This sequence joins TRBV27 and TRBJ1-1, with D possibly matching TRBD1 (6 bases). Trimming took off 6 bases at V and 3 bases at J, with 11 bases between the two ends. Germline V gives CDR1 MNHEY, CDR2 SMNVEV (reference sequence). This CDR3 comprises 13 residues. The DNA of the CDR3 is TGTGCCAGCAGGACAGGTCAAGACACTGAAGCTTTCTTT. Its translation: CASRTGQDTEAFF.

V is TRBV4-1 and J is TRBJ2-3; TRBD2 agrees at 7 bases. Trimming took 0 bases from V and 2 from J; bases not matched to a gene: 11. This CDR3 contains 18 residues. The germline V gene has CDR1 MGHRA and CDR2 YSYEKL. The CDR3 loop is CASSQEPPVSGLTDTQYF. Written as DNA, the CDR3 is TGCGCCAGCAGCCAAGAGCCCCCAGTTAGCGGGCTCACAGATACGCAGTATTTT.

The V call is TRBV5-1, the J call TRBJ1-6; D possibly corresponds to TRBD1 (6 bases). The CDR3 consists of 14 residues. V was clipped by 4 bases and J by 5 bases, with 10 bases between them. CDR1 SGHRS and CDR2 YFSETQ come from the germline V gene. The CDR3 sequence: CASSLQGNNSPLHF. DNA of the CDR3: TGCGCCAGCAGCCTACAGGGTAATAATTCACCCCTCCACTTT.

Many counts were recorded for this clone. CDR3 in amino acids: CASSDSFSGEQYF. CDR3 DNA: TGTGCCAGCAGTGACTCTTTCAGTGGCGAGCAGTACTTC. The chain joins TRBV6-4 to TRBJ2-7; D not certain. Germline CDR1 is MRHNA and CDR2 is SNTAGT. The length of the CDR3 is 13 residues. The V gene lost 0 bases and the J gene lost 6 bases, with 9 bases spanning the gap.

Only one count was recorded for this clone. DNA of the CDR3: TGTGCCAGCAGCTCCCCTATTATAGCGACTGTCACCGGGGAGCTGTTTTTT. Residues: CASSSPIIATVTGELFF. The V call is TRBV11-3, the J call TRBJ2-2; tentative D call: TRBD2 (5 bases). The V and J ends lost 4 bases and 4 bases respectively, with 19 bases between them. The length of the CDR3 is 17 residues. Germline-derived CDR1 and CDR2 are SGHNT and YENEEA.

This rearrangement joins TRBV28 to TRBJ2-5; 8 nucleotides line up with TRBD1. This CDR3 region has 15 residues. The V gene end was trimmed by 5 bases and the J gene end by 4 bases; junction bases not matched to a gene: 9. The germline V gene has CDR1 MDHEN and CDR2 SYDVKM. The CDR3 DNA is TGTGCCAGCAGTGAGAGCAGGGGGCGCGTAGAGACCCAGTACTTC. It specifies CASSESRGRVETQYF. Complete variable domain (other parts from reference TRBV28 and TRBJ2-5): DVKVTQSSRYLVKRTGEKVFLECVQDMDHENMFWYRQDPGLGLRLIYFSYDVKMKEKGDIPEGYSVSREKKERFSLILESASTNQTSMYLCASSESRGRVETQYFGPGTRLLVL.

The V gene is TRBV7-9, the J gene TRBJ1-1; 7 bases are shared with TRBD1. Germline V gene lookup returns CDR1 SEHNR and CDR2 FQNEAQ (reference sequence). The CDR3 length is 15 residues. Trimming took 5 bases from V and 1 from J; bases not matched to a gene: 7. The CDR3 loop reads CASSPPGQPNTEAFF. As DNA, the CDR3 is TGTGCCAGCAGCCCCCCGGGACAGCCGAACACTGAAGCTTTCTTT.

The V call is TRBV19, the J call TRBJ1-5; 8 bases align to TRBD1. CDR3 size: 17 residues. With V trimmed by 1 base and J by 2 bases, 7 bases remained unmatched. Germline CDR1 and CDR2: LNHDA and SQIVND (reference sequence). The CDR3 loop is CASSIVSMTGGNQPQHF. DNA for the CDR3: TGTGCCAGTAGTATAGTCTCCATGACAGGGGGCAATCAGCCCCAGCATTTT.

The V gene is TRBV9, the J gene TRBJ1-5; D may be TRBD1 (5 bases). Trimming removed 4 bases from V and 6 bases from J, with 17 bases in between. This CDR3 spans 15 amino acids. Per germline, CDR1 SGDLS and CDR2 YYNGEE. The CDR3 nucleotides read TGTGCCAGCAGCCCCGACGGGGCCCAGGTTCAGCCCCAGCATTTT. As protein: CASSPDGAQVQPQHF.